This paragraph covers one T cell receptor beta chain sequence. No antigen is known for it. The data were taken from a study of T cell responses to AZD1222 COVID-19 vaccine. Study-wide results and limits: The span of vaccine-associated CD4 TCRs extended across spike, with dominance at 160-218 and 743-854.

The data were produced by immunoSEQ multiplex PCR, yet TCRdb's version contains in-frame clones alone and is incomplete. This table has under 150,000 clones, approximately 90% appearing once. The junction had 7 bases not matched to a gene; V was cut back by 10 bases and J by 6 bases. Germline lookup yields CDR1 LGHDT and CDR2 YNNKEL (reference sequence). The CDR3 spans 13 residues. V and J are TRBV3-1 (or the pseudogene TRBV3-2) and TRBJ1-2; TRBD1 agrees at 11 bases. This clonotype was sampled from an adult who received the AZD1222 COVID-19 vaccine. Sequencing was performed on peripheral blood, taken 28 days after the second AZD1222 dose. This chain's CDR3 is CATSDRGQNGYTF. CDR3 nucleotides: TGTGCCACCTCGGACAGGGGGCAAAATGGCTACACCTTC.